This TCR beta chain appears in the sequencing data of a study of T cells in Graves' hyperthyroidism and ophthalmopathy. The CDR3 is made up of 12 amino acids. The V gene lost 3 bases and the J gene lost 3 bases, with 6 bases spanning the gap. Germline values: CDR1 SQVTM, CDR2 ANQGSEA. Template material for amplifying TCR beta CDR3 regions consisted of RNA transcripts. HTBI primers were employed in a first-round RT-PCR of the TCR CDR3. TCRdb re-derived calls from the multiplex PCR reads in MiXCR, one entry per CDR3 protein. Among hundreds of thousands of distinct CDR3 sequences listed, about 15% were seen once. This clonotype was counted many times.

Specimen: blood. The gene calls are TRBV29-1 and TRBJ2-1, with unresolved D. The origin of this receptor is a man in his late teens or twenties with Graves' ophthalmopathy. CDR3 protein: CSVDSNYNEQFF. The CDR3 nucleotides are TGCAGCGTTGACAGCAACTACAATGAGCAGTTCTTC.